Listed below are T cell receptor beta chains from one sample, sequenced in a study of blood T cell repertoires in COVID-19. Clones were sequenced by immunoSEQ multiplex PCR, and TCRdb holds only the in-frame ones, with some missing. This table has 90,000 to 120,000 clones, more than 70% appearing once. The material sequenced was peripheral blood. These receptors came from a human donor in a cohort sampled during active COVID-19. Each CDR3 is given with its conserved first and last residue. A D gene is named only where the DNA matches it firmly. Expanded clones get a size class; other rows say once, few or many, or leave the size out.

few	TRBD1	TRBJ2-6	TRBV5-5	TGTGCCAGCAGCTTAGATAGACAGGGCCGCTCTGGGGCCAACGTCCTGACTTTC	CASSLDRQGRSGANVLTF
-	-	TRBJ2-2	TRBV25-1	TGTGCCAGCAGTCTAGTAGGGGCGCGGACCGGGGAGCTGTTTTTT	CASSLVGARTGELFF
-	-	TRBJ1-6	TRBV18	TGTGCCAGCTCACCGAGTCAGGGAAATTCACCCCTCCACTTT	CASSPSQGNSPLHF
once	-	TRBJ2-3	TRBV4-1	TGCGCCAGCAGCTCTTCCGGCGGATTCACAGATACGCAGTATTTT	CASSSSGGFTDTQYF
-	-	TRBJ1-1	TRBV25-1	TGTGCCAGCAGCTCCTTAGGGAGGGACACTGAAGCTTTCTTT	CASSSLGRDTEAFF
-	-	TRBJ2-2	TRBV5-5	TGTGCCAGCAGCTTACAGGCAGGGTCATACACCGGGGAGCTGTTTTTT	CASSLQAGSYTGELFF
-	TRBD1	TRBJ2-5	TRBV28	TGTGCCAGCAGTCCTTCCGGGACAGGGCCATCGGAGACCCAGTACTTC	CASSPSGTGPSETQYF
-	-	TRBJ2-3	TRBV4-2	TGTGCCAGCAGCCAAGATTCTTGGGCGAAGAGAACTAGCACAGATACGCAGTATTTT	CASSQDSWAKRTSTDTQYF
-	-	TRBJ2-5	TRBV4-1	TGCGCCAGCAGCCAAGTTTCGGAAGAGACCCAGTACTTC	CASSQVSEETQYF
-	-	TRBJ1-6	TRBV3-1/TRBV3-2	TGTGCCAGCAGCCAGGTGTGGGGGGGATCCTATAATTCACCCCTCCACTTT	CASSQVWGGSYNSPLHF
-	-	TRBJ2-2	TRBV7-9	TGTGCCAGCAGTCGAGTAGCGGTTAACACCGGGGAGCTGTTTTTT	CASSRVAVNTGELFF
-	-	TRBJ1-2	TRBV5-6	TGTGCCAGCAGCTTGGCCGAGGGTTTGGGGGGCTACACCTTC	CASSLAEGLGGYTF
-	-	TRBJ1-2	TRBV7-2	TGTGCCAGCAGCTTTGGACGGGGTATTAGCTACACCTTC	CASSFGRGISYTF
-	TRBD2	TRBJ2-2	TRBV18	TGTGCCAGCTCACCAGTATGGCTAGCGGGAGGTAACACCGGGGAGCTGTTTTTT	CASSPVWLAGGNTGELFF
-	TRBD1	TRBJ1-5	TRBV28	TGTGCCAGCAGTTTGCTGGACAGGGGATCGTATCAGCCCCAGCATTTT	CASSLLDRGSYQPQHF
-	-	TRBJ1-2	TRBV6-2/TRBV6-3	TGTGCCAGCAGTCTAGACAGGAGAAGTCCCTATGGCTACACCTTC	CASSLDRRSPYGYTF
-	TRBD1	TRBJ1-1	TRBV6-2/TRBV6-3	TGTGCCAGCAGTGTGACAGGGACGGTCACTGAAGCTTTCTTT	CASSVTGTVTEAFF
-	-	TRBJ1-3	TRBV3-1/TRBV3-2	TGTGCCAGCAGCCCTCTGGACAGTCCACACCCTCCCAAGAACACCATATATTTT	CASSPLDSPHPPKNTIYF
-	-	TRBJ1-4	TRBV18	TGTGCCAGCTGCCCCAACAGTGCAACTAATGAAAAACTGTTTTTT	CASCPNSATNEKLFF
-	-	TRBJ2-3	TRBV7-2	TGTGCCAGCAGCGCGGTGTGGCGCACAGATACGCAGTATTTT	CASSAVWRTDTQYF
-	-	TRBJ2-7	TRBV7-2	TGTGCCAGCAGCCCAGCGGACGGGAGACACGAGCAGTACTTC	CASSPADGRHEQYF
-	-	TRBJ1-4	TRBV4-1	TGCGCCAGCAGCCAAGAGAGGGGACTCCTAGCAACTAATGAAAAACTGTTTTTT	CASSQERGLLATNEKLFF
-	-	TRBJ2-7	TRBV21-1	TGTGCCAGCAGCAAAGAGGGGGGCGTACCCGGGACTAGCGGGAGGACCTACGAGCAGTACTTC	CASSKEGGVPGTSGRTYEQYF
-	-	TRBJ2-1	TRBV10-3	TGTGCCATCAGTGGGGGTGACAGCCGGAGTGAGCAGTTCTTC	CAISGGDSRSEQFF
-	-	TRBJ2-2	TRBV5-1	TGCGCCAGCAGCTTGGCCGTCTCAGGCACCGGGGAGCTGTTTTTT	CASSLAVSGTGELFF
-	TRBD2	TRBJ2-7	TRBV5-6	TGTGCCAGCAGCTTGGCAATGACTAGCGGGGGGGACGAGCAGTACTTC	CASSLAMTSGGDEQYF
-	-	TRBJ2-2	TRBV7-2	TGTGCCAGCAGTCAACAGGGTATTGCCGGGGAGCTGTTTTTT	CASSQQGIAGELFF
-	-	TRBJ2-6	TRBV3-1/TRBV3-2	TGTGCCAGCAGCCCCCCCAGGGGTCCTCGGAATAGCGGGTCTGGGGCCAACGTCCTGACTTTC	CASSPPRGPRNSGSGANVLTF
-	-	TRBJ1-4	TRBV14	TGTGCCAGCAGCCAACAAGCCACTAATGAAAAACTGTTTTTT	CASSQQATNEKLFF
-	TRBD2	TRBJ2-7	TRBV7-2	TGTGCCAGCAGCTCCCCTCCTGGCGGGAGCGAGCAGTACTTC	CASSSPPGGSEQYF
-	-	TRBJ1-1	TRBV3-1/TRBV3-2	TGTGCCAGCAGCCAAGATGGGGGCGGTTGGACTGAAGCTTTCTTT	CASSQDGGGWTEAFF
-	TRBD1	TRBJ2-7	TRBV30	TGTGCCTGGGGACTCAGACAGGGGGCTTACGAGCAGTACTTC	CAWGLRQGAYEQYF
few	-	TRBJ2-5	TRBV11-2	TGTGCCAGCAGCCGAGGATCGGCCGGGGAGGAGACCCAGTACTTC	CASSRGSAGEETQYF
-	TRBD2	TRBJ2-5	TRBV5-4	TGTGCCAGCAGCCGCACGCTGGGACTAGCCTGGGAGACCCAGTACTTC	CASSRTLGLAWETQYF
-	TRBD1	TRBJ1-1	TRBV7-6	TGTGCCAGCAGCTTAGATTCGGGACAGGGGGCGCTGGCCACTGAAGCTTTCTTT	CASSLDSGQGALATEAFF
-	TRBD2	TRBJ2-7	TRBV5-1	TGCGCCAGCAGAACGGGACTAGCGGGTCCCTCCTACGAGCAGTACTTC	CASRTGLAGPSYEQYF
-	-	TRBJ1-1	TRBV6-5	TGTGCCAGCAGTCCGGGGGAGAACACTGAAGCTTTCTTT	CASSPGENTEAFF
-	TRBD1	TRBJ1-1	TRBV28	TGTGCCAGCAGTTTCGCGACAGGGAAAGACACTGAAGCTTTCTTT	CASSFATGKDTEAFF
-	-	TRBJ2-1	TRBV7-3	TGTGCCAGCAGCATGGGCGGGATGGGCAATGAGCAGTTCTTC	CASSMGGMGNEQFF
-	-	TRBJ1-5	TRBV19	TGTGCCAGTAGTATCCGGAGGGATCTCCCCAATCAGCCCCAGCATTTT	CASSIRRDLPNQPQHF
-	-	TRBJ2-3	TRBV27	TGTGCCAGCAGAAACAGGAGAATCACAGATACGCAGTATTTT	CASRNRRITDTQYF
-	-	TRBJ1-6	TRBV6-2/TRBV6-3	TGTGCCAGCAGTTGGGCAGGGGTAAGGAATTCACCCCTCCACTTT	CASSWAGVRNSPLHF
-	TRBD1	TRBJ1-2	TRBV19	TGTGCCAGTAGTAGGATGGGACAGGGAAACTCTGGCTACACCTTC	CASSRMGQGNSGYTF
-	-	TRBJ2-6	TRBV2	TGTGCCAGCAGTGCTGGGCAGGGTACGTCCTCTGGGGCCAACGTCCTGACTTTC	CASSAGQGTSSGANVLTF
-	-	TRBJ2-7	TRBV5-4	TGTGCCAGCAGCTTGGCGTGGGGAGGCGAGCAGTACTTC	CASSLAWGGEQYF
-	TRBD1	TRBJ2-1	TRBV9	TGTGCCAGCAGCGCACCGGGACAGTCCTACAATGAGCAGTTCTTC	CASSAPGQSYNEQFF
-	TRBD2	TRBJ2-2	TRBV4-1	TGCGCCAGCAGCCCAGGACTTTTGACTAGCGGGAGGTTCGGGGAGCTGTTTTTT	CASSPGLLTSGRFGELFF
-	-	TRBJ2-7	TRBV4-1	TGCGCCAGCAGCCAAGTGTGGCCAGTAACCTACGAGCAGTACTTC	CASSQVWPVTYEQYF
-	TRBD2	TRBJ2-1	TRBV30	TGTGCCTGGAGTCGTAGCGGGAGGGCTGACAATGAGCAGTTCTTC	CAWSRSGRADNEQFF
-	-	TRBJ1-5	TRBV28	TGTGCCAGCAGTTTGCGCCCCAATCAGCCCCAGCATTTT	CASSLRPNQPQHF
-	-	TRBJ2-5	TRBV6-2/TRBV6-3	TGTGCCAGCAGTTACGTGCAGGCCCTCCAAGAGACCCAGTACTTC	CASSYVQALQETQYF
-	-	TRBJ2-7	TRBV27	TGTGCCAGCAGTTTCGGGCGCAGGGCCTACGAGCAGTACTTC	CASSFGRRAYEQYF
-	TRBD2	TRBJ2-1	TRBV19	TGTGCCAGTAGTATTGGACTAGCGGGAAGGGTCGCCTACAATGAGCAGTTCTTC	CASSIGLAGRVAYNEQFF
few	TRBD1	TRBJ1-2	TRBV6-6	TGTGCCAGCACCCCGGGACAGGGGAGATATGGCTACACCTTC	CASTPGQGRYGYTF
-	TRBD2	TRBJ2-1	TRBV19	TGTGCCAGTAGTATAGGAACTTCTAGCGGGAGTCTGTTCTTC	CASSIGTSSGSLFF